The clone carrying this T cell receptor (beta chain) was seen a handful of times. The target antigen is unknown. The CDR3 end is not reached by the read, which stops 3 residues before it; the germline J gene fills it in. Trimming stripped 6 bases from V and 0 bases from J, with 9 bases between. This CDR3 is built from 14 residues. CDR1 and CDR2 from the germline V gene are LNHDA and SQIVND (reference sequence). The sample is drawn from a study of T cell clonality in common variable immunodeficiency. Sequencing was performed with immunoSEQ multiplex PCR; in TCRdb, only in-frame clones are kept and a portion is missing. In total the sample includes 35,000 or so clones, none of them seen once. Study outcomes and limitations: Fewer deletions and N-nucleotide insertions were reportedly seen in common variable immunodeficiency TCR beta sequences. Authors noted CVID clonality's cause needs subpopulation repertoire sequencing.

For at least one year, all CVID subjects received replacement immunoglobulin. Each donor provided roughly 4.5 to 9 ml of heparinized whole blood. This TCR was sampled from a human donor with common variable immunodeficiency. Sequencing was performed on peripheral blood mononuclear cells. This chain joins TRBV19 and TRBJ1-5, with a weak D call TRBD1 (5 bases). CDR3 bases read: TGTGCCAGTAGCACGACAGATAGCAATCAGCCC. This gives the protein CASSTTDSNQP. The CDR3 in full is CASSTTDSNQPQHF.